Given below is one TCR beta chain in context. Antigen unknown. Germline V CDR1 and CDR2: MNHEY, SMNVEV (reference sequence). Trimming removed 5 bases at V and 1 base at J, with 15 bases between. This CDR3 comprises 15 residues. The PCR contained 60 Vbeta and 13 Jbeta primers. Original processing methods: Around 11 million of 75 million to 85 million unique TCR beta chains were shared, per a later count. Sequenced by immunoSEQ multiplex PCR; TCRdb stores in-frame clones only, minus some. The DNA gave D and trimming, while V, J and clone size come from that table. The sample has approximately 170,000 clones, 60% to 80% seen once. The sample originates from a study of cytomegalovirus exposure and HLA in healthy donors. Overall study results and limits: In terms of immune exposure information, only CMV serostatus was available. Clonal expansion, a later analysis showed, was greater in HLA-associated TCR beta chains than in equally common others.

The material sequenced was PBMCs. The source is a woman younger than 30 in good health and CMV-seronegative. This chain uses TRBV27 with TRBJ2-7; TRBD2 might be the D (7 bases). This CDR3 is CASSPEGGRSYEQYF. CDR3 coding DNA: TGTGCCAGCAGTCCAGAGGGGGGGAGGTCCTACGAGCAGTACTTC.